This TCR beta chain appears in the sequencing data of a study of blood T cell repertoires in COVID-19. In the authors' workflow: Amplification of reference gene primers was used by the study to estimate nucleated cell counts. Here immunoSEQ multiplex PCR was the method, and the copy in TCRdb shows in-frame clones only, minus some. V, J and clone size reflect that table, while D and trimming were determined from the DNA. In the table there are some 290,000 clones, roughly 90% of which are singletons. This CDR3 comprises 13 residues. Trimming pared 3 bases from V and 0 bases from J, leaving 6 bases between. The germline gives CDR1 SGHNT, CDR2 YYREEE (reference sequence). Each participant's cohort was designated according to participant-reported clinical history. Those designated as exposed participants met a COVID-19 case within 2 weeks before study entry.

The clonotype was recovered from a woman in her twenties or thirties who had been exposed to COVID-19. The chain employs TRBV5-4 and TRBJ1-1, with no clear D. Sequencing input: PBMCs or T cells enriched from blood (not recorded which). The DNA for the CDR3 is TGTGCCAGCAGCTCCCCATTGAACACTGAAGCTTTCTTT. Protein sequence: CASSSPLNTEAFF.